The 14 T cell receptor beta chains presented below share a single source sample, sequenced in a study of molecular identifiers for immune sequencing clone quantification. TCRdb ran MiXCR on the PCR reads and lists one entry per CDR3 protein. Among some 590,000 distinct CDR3 sequences, less than 30% were seen once, and the ten largest hold 0.7% to 0.95%. Sequenced input: naive CD8+ T cells from blood, with Jurkat cell RNA spiked in. Subset described: FACS-sorted CD8+CD4-CCR7+CD45RA+ naive T cells. These TCRs come from a human donor in good health. Some libraries in this study had Jurkat cell RNA spiked in.

The rearrangement links TRBV24-1 to TRBJ2-1; 10 bases are shared with TRBD2. The CDR3 is 16 amino acids. The ends lost 4 bases at V and 7 bases at J; junction bases unmatched: 9. Looked up from germline, CDR1 is KGHDR and CDR2 is SFDVKD. The CDR3 protein is CATSDDSGGTRNEQFF. As DNA, the CDR3 is TGTGCCACCAGTGACGATAGCGGGGGGACTAGAAATGAGCAGTTCTTC.

Many counts were recorded for this clonotype. The chain recombines TRBV5-4 with TRBJ1-2; D remains ambiguous. The germline V and J ends were trimmed by 1 base and 4 bases, with 11 bases remaining between them. Germline assignment: CDR1 SGHNT and CDR2 YYREEE (reference sequence). The CDR3 extends over 14 amino acids. CDR3: CASSLRGSGYGYTF. Here the CDR3 DNA reads TGTGCCAGCAGCTTGCGGGGTTCTGGCTATGGCTACACCTTC.

Notes on this clonotype: One base away lies a much larger clone, so this may be a sequencing read error. The V and J genes are TRBV6-5 and TRBJ1-1, with D uncertain. The CDR3 extends over 15 amino acids. V lost 6 bases, J lost 4 bases, and 18 bases lay in between. Germline V CDR1 and CDR2: MNHEY, SVGAGI. The CDR3 loop reads CASRTAASRSTEAFF. CDR3 DNA sequence: TGTGCCAGCAGAACAGCCGCTTCAAGGAGCACTGAAGCTTTCTTT.

This sequence joins TRBV5-5 and TRBJ1-1; 10 bases match TRBD1. Germline lookup yields CDR1 SGHKS and CDR2 YYEKEE (reference sequence). J was trimmed by 5 bases and V by 0 bases; bases with no gene match: 4. This CDR3 contains 15 residues. CDR3 coding DNA: TGTGCCAGCAGCTTGGCCCCGGGACAGGGGACTGAAGCTTTCTTT. Amino acid sequence: CASSLAPGQGTEAFF. Combining the CDR3 with reference TRBV5-5 and TRBJ1-1 gives the whole variable domain DAGVTQSPTHLIKTRGQQVTLRCSPISGHKSVSWYQQVLGQGPQFIFQYYEKEERGRGNFPDRFSARQFPNYSSELNVNALLLGDSALYLCASSLAPGQGTEAFFGQGTRLTVV.

The table lists this clonotype with many counts. The chain links TRBV27 to TRBJ2-7; D ambiguous. This CDR3 spans 15 amino acids. Germline-derived CDR1 and CDR2 are MNHEY and SMNVEV (reference sequence). The V and J ends lost 0 bases and 0 bases respectively, with 9 bases between them. The CDR3 reads CASSLSAQSSYEQYF. The CDR3 DNA is TGTGCCAGCAGTTTATCCGCCCAAAGCTCCTACGAGCAGTACTTC.

The chain combines TRBV7-6 with TRBJ2-5; the match to TRBD2 covers 8 bases. The CDR3 is 15 amino acids. J was trimmed by 5 bases and V by 0 bases; bases with no gene match: 5. Per the germline V gene, CDR1 is SGHVS and CDR2 is FNYEAQ. The CDR3 DNA is TGTGCCAGCAGCTTAGCGCGGGGGGCTCGGGAGACCCAGTACTTC. Translated, it gives CASSLARGARETQYF.

This clonotype was seen at least ten times. The rearrangement links TRBV6-5 to TRBJ2-7, with 8 nucleotides matching TRBD1. V was pared by 3 bases and J by 3 bases, with 4 bases of the junction left unmatched. Germline CDR1 MNHEY, CDR2 SVGAGI. The CDR3 extends over 14 amino acids. The CDR3 is CASSYAGGNYEQYF. The CDR3 nucleotides are TGTGCCAGCAGTTATGCAGGGGGCAACTACGAGCAGTACTTC.

For this clonotype: This may be a read error: a much more frequent sequence differs by one nucleotide. The chain joins TRBV6-2 or TRBV6-3 to TRBJ1-1; D is uncertain. The CDR3 loop spans 15 amino acids. Germline assignment: CDR1 MNHEY and CDR2 SVGEGT. The CDR3 DNA is TGTGCCAGCAGCCTAGGGAGGCGGACGAACACTGAAGCTCTCTTT. Translating gives CASSLGRRTNTEALF.

This clonotype was picked up a small number of times. The chain links TRBV5-1 to TRBJ1-1; no clear D gene. Trimming removed 0 bases at V and 1 base at J, with 10 bases between. Looked up from germline, CDR1 is SGHRS and CDR2 is YFSETQ. This CDR3 is 15 amino acids long. CDR3 sequence reads: CASSLGALTNTEAFF. CDR3 DNA: TGCGCCAGCAGCTTGGGTGCGTTAACGAACACTGAAGCTTTCTTT.

With regard to this clonotype: At one end the junction does not follow the germline gene, possibly because of a read error. The chain uses TRBV20-1 and TRBJ2-7; D is unresolved. CDR1 is DFQATT and CDR2 is SNEGSKA in the germline V gene (reference sequence). There are 12 residues in the CDR3. CDR3: CSARDTTYEQHF. The CDR3 nucleotides are TGCAGTGCACGAGACACTACCTACGAGCAGCACTTC.

Worth noting for this clonotype: This may be a read error, as it is one base from a much larger clone. The J gene is TRBJ2-6, the V gene TRBV3-1; D not resolved. CDR1 and CDR2 from the germline V gene are LGHDT and YNNKEL (reference sequence). CDR3 length: 14 residues. This CDR3 is CAGSPVAGANVLTF. CDR3 bases: TGTGCCGGCAGTCCCGTTGCAGGGGCCAACGTCCTGACTTTC.

The table lists this clonotype with a few counts. The chain employs TRBV12-3 or TRBV12-4 and TRBJ1-1; no reliable D call. Trimming removed 3 bases at V and 7 bases at J, with 15 bases between. This CDR3 is 14 amino acids long. In nucleotides, the CDR3 is TGTGCCAGCAGTTTGGCTGCTGGGCATAATGAAGCTTTCTTT. It encodes CASSLAAGHNEAFF.

This clonotype was observed many times. The chain combines TRBV7-9 with TRBJ2-7, with 8 nucleotides matching TRBD2. The J segment lost 2 bases and the V segment lost 4 bases, leaving 7 bases of the junction unmatched. CDR3 size: 15 residues. Germline V gene data show CDR1 as SEHNR and CDR2 as FQNEAQ (reference sequence). The CDR3 region has the DNA TGTGCCAGCAGCTCCCCAGCGGGGGCGGCCTACGAGCAGTACTTC. Translating it yields CASSSPAGAAYEQYF.

The chain carries TRBV5-4 and TRBJ1-2, with a weak D call TRBD1 (5 bases). The V gene's germline CDR1 is SGHNT and CDR2 YYREEE (reference sequence). This CDR3 has 14 amino acids. Trimming left V 5 bases short and J 7 bases short, with 18 bases between. DNA for the CDR3: TGTGCCAGCAGTTCAGAGGATCAGGGTCCTGGCTACACCTTC. Residues: CASSSEDQGPGYTF. The entire variable domain, with the rest obtained from reference TRBV5-4 and TRBJ1-2, is as follows: ETGVTQSPTHLIKTRGQQVTLRCSSQSGHNTVSWYQQALGQGPQFIFQYYREEENGRGNFPPRFSGLQFPNYSSELNVNALELDDSALYLCASSSEDQGPGYTFGSGTRLTVV.